This TCR beta chain was captured in a study of blood T cell repertoires in COVID-19. Looking at the study overall: Sites in the United States, Italy and Spain provided acute and convalescent COVID-19 samples. The analysed material was cDNA or gDNA that came from T cells, B-cell-depleted T cells, or PBMCs.

The CDR3 sequence is 15 residues long. The V gene's germline CDR1 is SGHNT and CDR2 YENEEA. Trimming cost V 5 bases and J 3 bases; bases outside gene matches: 9. Some clones are missing from TCRdb's copy, which holds only in-frame ones; the method was immunoSEQ multiplex PCR. Of around 300,000 clones in the sample, roughly 89% were seen once. The chain is built from TRBV11-3 and TRBJ2-7, with TRBD1 matching over 8 bases. This TCR was recovered from a man aged 45-65 years with acute or convalescent COVID-19. Sequenced material: peripheral blood. This CDR3 is CASSLLTGAHYEQYF. The CDR3 nucleotides read TGTGCCAGCAGCCTTTTGACAGGGGCGCACTACGAGCAGTACTTC.